These 25 T cell receptor beta chains originate from one sample sequenced in a study of siplizumab effects on memory and regulatory T cells (dated by TCRdb to the late 2010s). Libraries came from the immunoSEQ multiplex PCR assay. Drawn from immuneACCESS, this table holds only the in-frame rearrangements with V and J called that TCRdb kept. Clones are partly lost; checked studies trace under half to an unresolved V gene and leave the rest unexplained. For this sample the table gives about 110,000 clones, of which just under 95% were detected only once. The ten largest make up 1.3% of the sample. The specimen was CD4+ T cells sorted from blood. These receptors originate from a human donor in good health.

The gene calls are TRBV7-9 and TRBJ2-5, with unresolved D. The CDR3 loop spans 12 amino acids. The ends were cut back, 4 bases at V and 3 bases at J, with 6 bases in the middle. Germline CDR1 SEHNR, CDR2 FQNEAQ (reference sequence). This CDR3 is CASSSEKETQYF. CDR3 sequence (DNA): TGTGCCAGCAGCTCCGAGAAAGAGACCCAGTACTTC.

This chain joins TRBV6-5 and TRBJ2-7; tentative D call: TRBD2 (6 bases). The CDR3 has 13 amino acids. V gave up 6 bases and J gave up 7 bases, with 16 bases separating them. Looked up from germline, CDR1 is MNHEY and CDR2 is SVGAGI. CDR3 in amino acids: CASSRDWGKEQYF. The CDR3 DNA is TGTGCCAGCAGCCGGGACTGGGGAAAAGAGCAGTACTTC.

Written as DNA, the CDR3 is TGTGCCAGCAGTGAGCAAATCGAGACCCAGTACTTC. Translation: CASSEQIETQYF. V is TRBV25-1 and J is TRBJ2-5; D is unclear. Germline CDR1 is MGHDK and CDR2 is SYGVNS. The CDR3 totals 12 residues. The V and J ends lost 3 bases and 5 bases respectively, with 7 bases between them.

A few counts support this clone. The chain joins TRBV18 to TRBJ1-5; 11 bases agree with TRBD1. The CDR3 is made up of 14 amino acids. After removal of 3 bases from V and 5 bases from J, the junction contained 0 bases not matched to a gene. Germline assignment: CDR1 KGHSH and CDR2 LQKENI. The CDR3 sequence is CASSPGQGDQPQHF. The CDR3 DNA reads as TGTGCCAGCTCACCGGGACAGGGGGATCAGCCCCAGCATTTT.

This clone appeared once. The chain employs TRBV27 and TRBJ2-7; 10 positions match TRBD1. Trimming at V came to 6 bases and at J to 0 bases, leaving 2 bases not matched to a gene. This CDR3 spans 14 amino acids. Germline CDR1 and CDR2: MNHEY and SMNVEV (reference sequence). The CDR3 nucleotides read TGTGCCAGCAGGGACAGGGGGGGCTCCTACGAGCAGTACTTC. As protein: CASRDRGGSYEQYF.

The chain links TRBV5-1 to TRBJ1-1; D is ambiguous. The V end lost 0 bases, the J end lost 4 bases, and 1 base lay between the germline ends. There are 11 residues in the CDR3. Per germline, CDR1 SGHRS and CDR2 YFSETQ. The CDR3 sequence is CASSLATEAFF. CDR3 nucleotide sequence: TGCGCCAGCAGCTTGGCCACTGAAGCTTTCTTT.

The V call is TRBV7-9, the J call TRBJ1-1; D not certain. The CDR3 is 11 residues long. The germline gives CDR1 SEHNR, CDR2 FQNEAQ (reference sequence). Trimming stripped 1 base from V and 8 bases from J, with 5 bases between. As DNA, the CDR3 is TGTGCCAGCAGCTTAGATAGGGAAGCTTTCTTT. Its protein is CASSLDREAFF.

The chain combines TRBV2 with TRBJ2-4, with TRBD1 matching 11 bases. This CDR3 comprises 18 residues. V lost 8 bases and J lost 0; bases outside the gene matches: 12. The germline V gene has CDR1 SNHLY and CDR2 FYNNEI. CDR3 sequence (DNA): TGTGCCAGCTGGACCGGGACAGGGGGACGCTTAGCCAAAAACATTCAGTACTTC. This gives the protein CASWTGTGGRLAKNIQYF.

The chain carries TRBV10-3 and TRBJ1-2; unclear D gene. Trimming removed 10 bases at V and 9 bases at J, with 21 bases between. CDR1 ENHRY and CDR2 SYGVKD come from the germline V gene. This CDR3 has 13 residues. CDR3 loop: CATAPGEVFSYTF. The CDR3, as DNA: TGTGCCACCGCCCCAGGTGAAGTTTTTAGCTACACCTTC.

In this sample, this clone turned up a few times. This rearrangement joins TRBV5-4 to TRBJ2-5; D might be TRBD2 (5 bases). This CDR3 comprises 14 residues. Between the trimmed V and J ends, which lost 5 bases and 4 bases, there was a span of 15 bases. The germline V gene has CDR1 SGHNT and CDR2 YYREEE (reference sequence). DNA for the CDR3: TGTGCCAGCAGTTGGAGGCAGACTGGAGAGACCCAGTACTTC. Amino acids: CASSWRQTGETQYF.

V gene TRBV6-4 combines with J gene TRBJ1-4; D is possibly TRBD1 (6 bases). Germline V gene data show CDR1 as MRHNA and CDR2 as SNTAGT. Deletions cut 7 bases from V and 8 bases from J, with 20 bases between. This CDR3 region has 15 residues. The CDR3 sequence: CASIAPGQRLEKLFF. CDR3 nucleotide sequence: TGTGCCAGCATAGCCCCCGGACAGCGCCTCGAAAAACTGTTTTTT.

The chain has TRBV7-9 and TRBJ1-2; weak D call: TRBD1 (6 bases). This CDR3 is built from 16 residues. Deletions cut 4 bases from V and 0 bases from J, with 15 bases between. The germline gives CDR1 SEHNR, CDR2 FQNEAQ (reference sequence). The CDR3 sequence: CASSSRGTPTNYGYTF. Here the CDR3 DNA reads TGTGCCAGCAGCTCGAGGGGGACACCGACTAACTATGGCTACACCTTC.

This chain's CDR3 is CASSFDSNTEAFF. The CDR3 bases are TGTGCCAGCAGTTTCGACAGCAACACTGAAGCTTTCTTT. The chain recombines TRBV6-5 with TRBJ1-1, with a possible D match to TRBD1 (5 bases). Germline lookup yields CDR1 MNHEY and CDR2 SVGAGI. V dropped 4 bases and J dropped 2 bases, with 8 bases sitting between them. The CDR3 extends over 13 amino acids.

V gene TRBV7-9 combines with J gene TRBJ2-4, with 7 bases matching TRBD1. CDR3 length: 15 residues. The junction had 6 bases not matched to a gene; V was cut back by 3 bases and J by 4 bases. Germline V gene sequence: CDR1 SEHNR, CDR2 FQNEAQ (reference sequence). The CDR3 DNA reads as TGTGCCAGCAGCTTTAGAGGGGGCGCAAAAAACATTCAGTACTTC. Protein sequence: CASSFRGGAKNIQYF.

The rearrangement uses TRBV19 and TRBJ1-4, with TRBD1 as a possible D gene (5 bases). CDR1 LNHDA and CDR2 SQIVND come from the germline V gene (reference sequence). The length of the CDR3 is 14 residues. Trimming shortened V by 5 bases and J by 4 bases, and 11 bases separated the two germline ends. CDR3 in amino acids: CASSHGRGNEKLFF. The CDR3 region has the DNA TGTGCCAGTAGTCATGGAAGGGGTAATGAAAAACTGTTTTTT. Full variable domain (outside the CDR3, taken from reference TRBV19 and TRBJ1-4): DGGITQSPKYLFRKEGQNVTLSCEQNLNHDAMYWYRQDPGQGLRLIYYSQIVNDFQKGDIAEGYSVSREKKESFPLTVTSAQKNPTAFYLCASSHGRGNEKLFFGSGTQLSVL.

This chain uses TRBV25-1 with TRBJ2-3; tentatively, D is TRBD2 (5 bases). V was pared by 6 bases and J by 4 bases, with 14 bases between. CDR3 length: 14 amino acids. Germline loops: CDR1 MGHDK, CDR2 SYGVNS. CDR3 sequence: CASSRGGGADTQYF. CDR3 sequence (DNA): TGTGCCAGCAGCCGCGGAGGAGGAGCAGATACGCAGTATTTT.

The chain combines TRBV6-1 with TRBJ1-1, with D possibly matching TRBD1 (6 bases). Per germline, CDR1 MNHNS and CDR2 SASEGT. This CDR3 contains 14 residues. Trimming removed 6 bases at V and 2 bases at J, with 13 bases between. As DNA, the CDR3 is TGTGCCAGCAGGACCTTGGACAGCAACACTGAAGCTTTCTTT. As protein: CASRTLDSNTEAFF.

The chain couples TRBV5-1 to TRBJ2-7, with 7 nucleotides matching TRBD1. J was trimmed by 0 bases and V by 4 bases; bases with no gene match: 4. Per germline, CDR1 SGHRS and CDR2 YFSETQ. The CDR3 extends over 14 amino acids. The CDR3 reads CASSRGQSSYEQYF. DNA for the CDR3: TGCGCCAGCAGCAGGGGACAGAGCTCCTACGAGCAGTACTTC.

V gene TRBV10-3 combines with J gene TRBJ2-7; 9 nucleotides match TRBD2. V lost 3 bases, J lost 5 bases, and 5 bases stayed unmatched. Germline V gene lookup returns CDR1 ENHRY and CDR2 SYGVKD. The CDR3 runs 14 residues. The CDR3 sequence is CAISDPTSGNEQYF. The CDR3 DNA sequence: TGTGCCATCAGTGACCCGACTAGCGGTAACGAGCAGTACTTC.

V usage is TRBV7-9 and J usage is TRBJ2-1; the D gene could be TRBD1 or TRBD2 (5 bases each). The germline V and J ends were trimmed by 0 bases and 10 bases, with 13 bases remaining between them. There are 14 residues in the CDR3. The germline gives CDR1 SEHNR, CDR2 FQNEAQ (reference sequence). CDR3 DNA: TGTGCCAGCAGCTTAGCAGAGGGGCAGGGCGAGCAGTTCTTC. Translated: CASSLAEGQGEQFF.

This chain joins TRBV7-2 and TRBJ1-2; D might be TRBD1 (6 bases). Per the germline V gene, CDR1 is SGHTA and CDR2 is FQGNSA. CDR3 length: 14 amino acids. Between the trimmed V and J ends, which lost 10 bases and 7 bases, there was a span of 22 bases. The CDR3 here is CATHLGGQRGGYTF. CDR3 in DNA: TGTGCCACCCACTTGGGGGGGCAGAGGGGTGGCTACACCTTC. Together with reference TRBV7-2 and TRBJ1-2, the CDR3 gives the full variable domain: GAGVSQSPSNKVTEKGKDVELRCDPISGHTALYWYRQSLGQGLEFLIYFQGNSAPDKSGLPSDRFSAERTGGSVSTLTIQRTQQEDSAVYLCATHLGGQRGGYTFGSGTRLTVV.

The gene calls are TRBV6-5 and TRBJ1-2; D not resolved. The CDR3 contains 14 residues. CDR1 is MNHEY, CDR2 SVGAGI, per germline. V was trimmed by 0 bases and J by 8 bases, leaving 13 bases between them. The CDR3 region has the DNA TGTGCCAGCAGTTACTCGAAGTGGAGCGGGGGCTACACCTTC. It yields the protein CASSYSKWSGGYTF.

The rearrangement uses TRBV28 and TRBJ1-1, with D hard to call. Germline values: CDR1 MDHEN, CDR2 SYDVKM. V was cut by 3 bases and J by 3 bases, with 8 bases left in between. This CDR3 contains 13 residues. The CDR3 sequence is CASSFVWDTEAFF. CDR3 in DNA: TGTGCCAGCAGTTTTGTATGGGACACTGAAGCTTTCTTT.

The rearrangement uses TRBV19 and TRBJ1-1; possibly TRBD1 for D (6 bases). Trimming cost V 5 bases and J 2 bases, with 12 bases left between them. Germline V lookup: CDR1 LNHDA, CDR2 SQIVND (reference sequence). The CDR3 has 14 amino acids. DNA of the CDR3: TGTGCCAGTAGTGAGGACAGATTAAACACTGAAGCTTTCTTT. Translation gives CASSEDRLNTEAFF.

The rearrangement links TRBV7-9 to TRBJ2-7; D is possibly TRBD2 (6 bases). From germline, CDR1 is SEHNR and CDR2 FQNEAQ (reference sequence). CDR3 length: 15 amino acids. Trimming left V 2 bases short and J 0 bases short, with 11 bases between. CDR3 DNA: TGTGCCAGCAGCTTATCTAGCGTAACCTCCTACGAGCAGTACTTC. This gives the protein CASSLSSVTSYEQYF.